The present TCR beta chain was sequenced within a study of T cell changes during pregnancy in multiple sclerosis. This CDR3 contains 13 residues. Trimming took 5 bases from V and 5 from J, leaving 11 bases between them. The germline V gene has CDR1 SEHNR and CDR2 FQNEAQ (reference sequence). Clones were read by immunoSEQ multiplex PCR, and TCRdb kept only the in-frame ones, dropping some. The sample consists of fewer than 95,000 clones, 90% to 95% of them appearing once. The chain combines TRBV7-9 with TRBJ2-3; no clear D. Sequences were derived from peripheral blood, sampled in the third trimester of pregnancy. This sequence originates from a female donor with multiple sclerosis, enrolled in a pregnancy study. The CDR3 sequence: CASSDSYGDTQYF. The CDR3 DNA reads TGTGCCAGCAGCGATAGCTACGGAGATACGCAGTATTTT.